This TCR beta chain was captured by sequencing in a study of control samples from healthy donors and cancer patients. Sequenced by immunoSEQ multiplex PCR; TCRdb stores in-frame clones only, minus some. The data show about 98,000 clones, around 82% seen once. Germline V gives CDR1 MDHEN, CDR2 SYDVKM. This CDR3 is 12 amino acids long. V was shortened by 8 bases and J by 0 bases, with 6 bases between the two germline ends. The gene calls are TRBV28 and TRBJ2-3; no definite D call. Sequenced material: blood. The origin of this receptor is a man aged 60-69 years in good health. This CDR3 is CASRQSTDTQYF. The CDR3 region has the DNA TGTGCCAGCCGCCAAAGCACAGATACGCAGTATTTT.